These 3 T cell receptor beta chains share one sample of origin, sequenced in a study of identical twins. TCRdb ran MiXCR on the 5' RACE reads and lists one entry per CDR3 protein. There are approximately 890,000 distinct CDR3 sequences in the sample; roughly an eighth occur only once, and 1.5% to 2% lies in the top ten. This same sample was also part of a study on yellow fever vaccine responses in identical twins.

The sample comprised PBMCs. The receptors derive from a woman between 18 and 29 years old in good health.

This clonotype was detected many times. This sequence joins TRBV9 and TRBJ2-5; 7 bases are shared with TRBD2. J was trimmed by 3 bases and V by 4 bases; bases with no gene match: 12. The CDR3 length is 16 residues. Germline-derived CDR1 and CDR2 are SGDLS and YYNGEE. CDR3 in amino acids: CASSLSGGSTKETQYF. The CDR3 DNA follows: TGTGCCAGCAGCCTTTCCGGGGGGTCGACTAAAGAGACCCAGTACTTC.

This clonotype was seen only a few times. J is TRBJ2-1 and V is TRBV18; D remains unclear. The CDR3 spans 16 residues. Germline V CDR1 and CDR2: KGHSH, LQKENI. V was clipped by 3 bases and J by 1 base, with 13 bases between them. DNA of the CDR3: TGTGCCAGCTCACCTGAATTTGGGAATTCCTACAATGAGCAGTTCTTC. Translated: CASSPEFGNSYNEQFF.

V gene TRBV28 combines with J gene TRBJ2-6; 8 positions match TRBD1. The V gene's germline CDR1 is MDHEN and CDR2 SYDVKM. The trim removed 7 bases at V and 1 base at J, leaving 12 bases unmatched. This CDR3 region has 18 residues. In nucleotides, the CDR3 is TGTGCCAGCACCCTGAGGGCAGGGGGCAATTCTGGGGCCAACGTCCTGACTTTC. This sequence encodes CASTLRAGGNSGANVLTF.